This T cell receptor (beta chain) was profiled in a study of PD-1 and CTLA-4 blockade in melanoma (dated by TCRdb to 2020 to 2022). Context from the whole study: The study compared how PD-1 blockade and CTLA-4 blockade affected the melanoma-reactive CD8 T cell response in patients with melanoma.

Points on this clone: Its target antigen remains unknown. The sample holds no much larger clone one base away, and base qualities are not on file.

Receptor libraries were prepared by the immunoSEQ multiplex PCR assay. Entries here come from immuneACCESS through TCRdb and include only in-frame sequences with V and J called. Some clones fail to appear in such tables; in the studies checked, an unresolved V gene covers under half of the shortfall, and the cause of the remainder is unknown. This sample lists tens of thousands of clones; 88% were detected once. The top ten hold around 6.3% of the sample. This material consisted of CD8+ T cells from peripheral blood, taken from a patient given anti-PD-1 treatment. The TCR sequence derives from a human donor with melanoma.

The nucleotide sequence is TGTGCCAGCAGCCAAGATCGGAGCGGGGGCCCCTATTTCCCCTCGTTCACAGATACGCAGTATTTT. Translation gives CASSQDRSGGPYFPSFTDTQYF. Here the chain combines TRBV3-1 (or the pseudogene TRBV3-2) and TRBJ2-3, and 8 junction bases match TRBD2. The CDR3 runs 22 residues from the cysteine to the phenylalanine. Only the CDR3 DNA is retained, 66 bases long and in frame from the first base. Clipping removes 0 bases from V and 2 bases from J, with 22 as the unmatched junction base count. CDR1 and CDR2 (LGHDT, YNNKEL) derive from the germline V gene (reference sequence).